This T cell receptor beta chain stems from a study of cytomegalovirus exposure and HLA in healthy donors (dated by TCRdb to 2015 to 2018). As for the study more broadly: According to an earlier analysis of several hundred of the donors, some 180 million T cells yielded 120 million or so unique TCR beta sequences and less than 300 Gb of sequence data. Donor age, sex, ethnicity and CMV serostatus were collected together with the repertoire data. Rather than drawing on any new phenotypic data, the later analysis identified candidate immune exposures from TCR beta sequences and the way those sequences occurred across donors. In a later analysis, previously published TCR beta repertoires from 666 donors were re-analyzed and high-resolution HLA genotyping was added so that TCR occurrence patterns could be studied. To predict cytomegalovirus infection status, the study brought together high-throughput TCR immunosequencing, statistical association of individual TCRs with disease status, and machine learning. Typing coverage differed by locus: A, B, C, DRB1 and DQB1 were typed in about 620-640 donors, DQA1 in approximately 520, DPA1 in around 610, and DPB1 in 472. All discovery cohort repertoires had been generated on a single sequencing platform. The study aimed to test whether cataloging public T cell receptors could reveal signatures of past pathogen exposure. Besides the first cohort of about 730 subjects, a separate validation cohort made up of 120 different subjects was used. An earlier analysis of 500 to 750 of the donors applied high-throughput TCR beta sequencing to assess whether each TCR beta V gene segment acted as functional or pseudogenic. A later genetic analysis took genome-wide SNP genotypes for about 65% of the 666 donors and used that subset as a discovery cohort. HLA typing included class I and class II loci at four-digit resolution. The T cell repertoires of around 730 subjects were profiled by immunosequencing and related to cytomegalovirus serostatus. Of the 350 to 400 genotyped donors, about 84% fell in the genetic ancestry cluster associated with self-reported Caucasian donors. Because of strong linkage in the cohort, roughly five DR-DQ haplotypes were treated as single units for association and clustering. Among about 410 genotyped donors of the cohort, an average of roughly 230,000 unique TCR beta nucleotide sequences was sequenced per donor, of which approximately 18% were non-productive. An early release covering approximately 600 HLA-typed donors comprised about 290 gigabases of sequencing data and around 80 million unique TCR sequences.

Note on this clone: The clone's antigen remains unknown. It has no much larger one-base neighbor in the sample; base qualities were not kept.

The library was made by the immunoSEQ multiplex PCR assay. For the multiplex PCR, a mixture combining 60 forward primers for TCR Vbeta segments and 13 reverse primers for TCR Jbeta segments was used. The CDR3 region of rearranged TCR beta genes was amplified from genomic DNA with a multiplex PCR assay. Amplified TCR beta libraries were sequenced as 87-base-pair reads on the Illumina HiSeq System. As for the original processing: A later analysis tallied roughly 80 million unique TCR beta chains across the 666 repertoires, and about 12 million of those chains were shared by two or more donors. Raw reads were error-corrected and collapsed into unique sequences by a nearest-neighbor algorithm in which closely related sequences were merged to remove PCR and sequencing errors. CDR3 sequences were aligned to IMGT reference sequences to assign V, D and J gene segments. For a sequence to be retained, a match of at least six nucleotides was required to both a V gene segment and a J gene segment. A rearrangement counted as productive if the CDR3 had no stop codons and remained in frame with V and J, and every other rearrangement counted as non-productive. Following IMGT convention, CDR3 was defined as the stretch from the second conserved V-encoded cysteine to the conserved J-encoded phenylalanine. The earlier analysis of some 580 of the donors excluded any sequence lacking an unambiguous match to a single V gene segment. An earlier analysis of approximately 590 of the donors called V segments functional above 56.7% productive rearrangements and segregating when the between-donor standard deviation exceeded 5%. A statistical classification framework was developed to diagnose cytomegalovirus status using the catalog of TCR beta chain sequences. In a later analysis, V and J genes were assigned by comparing TCR nucleotide sequences against IMGT/GENE-DB human TR gene sequences. A later analysis assigned CDR3 sequences and most-parsimonious VDJ recombination scenarios with the TCRdist pipeline. A later analysis defined each TCR beta chain by its CDR3 amino acid sequence plus V-gene family, and excluded reads lacking a unique V-gene family. In a later analysis, 450 to 600 highly shared, low-generation-probability nucleotide sequences were removed to address suspected cross-contamination and a sequencing artifact. For each public chain, a later analysis derived a clonal expansion index from normalized ranks of inferred template counts within each repertoire. In a later analysis, generation probabilities were computed using a VDJ recombination model fitted to out-of-frame rearrangements, and the results were checked against IGoR. In a later analysis, TCR-TCR, TCR-HLA and TCR-CMV co-occurrence was scored with hypergeometric tests, and a repertoire-size bias correction was applied to TCR pairs. A later analysis estimated false discovery rates by permuting HLA or CMV assignments 20 times. A later analysis grouped co-occurring TCRs with DBSCAN, adding TCRdist sequence similarity when clustering within HLA-allele-positive subsets. Co-occurrence clustering excluded repertoires with fewer than 30,000 or more than 120,000 public chains, plus five with anomalous nucleotide sharing. TCRdb took over this immuneACCESS table, retaining in-frame rearrangements with V and J assigned. Such tables are incomplete; in checked studies, under half of the missing clones stem from an unresolved V gene, and the remainder is unexplained. The V and J calls and clone size are taken from that table; D and trimming were inferred from the DNA. Across this sample there are some 170,000 clones, with 70% to 80% seen only once. Clones ranked in the top ten supply approximately 2.9% of the sample.

What the study reported, not specific to this receptor: An earlier analysis of 587 of the donors showed that most TCR beta V segments appeared in productive rearrangements either about 90% or about 30% of the time, which broadly matched IMGT annotations. Three of the identified cytomegalovirus-associated TCR beta chains were confirmed in vitro to be specific for cytomegalovirus antigens. A later analysis reported that several top co-occurrence clusters appeared linked to parvovirus B19, influenza, CMV and Epstein-Barr virus. An association between a missense DCLRE1C variant and V-gene and J-gene trimming of TCR beta chains was found in a later genetic analysis and replicated in an independent cohort. Most TCR sequences were seen in very few donors, while some public TCRs were found in many individuals. Correlated functional status among segregating V segments might be attributable to linkage disequilibrium, but an unknown experimental factor could not be ruled out. A group of highly shared sequence variants was considered likely to be a technical artifact of the sequencing pipeline. The presence/absence analyses assumed that sequencing depth was roughly uniform across donors, and that assumption may not be true. In a later genetic analysis, fewer N-insertions in productive TCRs were reported among donors in an Asian-associated ancestry cluster than the roughly 700-donor mean. When HLA alleles, especially DR and DQ, strongly co-occurred, TCR associations were difficult to assign to individual alleles. A further reported finding was that TCR beta sequences accurately predicted the HLA-A and HLA-B alleles for most subjects in the first cohort. The cohort was sequenced for TCR beta chains only, and without alpha or paired-chain data the features that could be detected were limited. Immune exposure information for the cohort was limited to CMV serostatus. The study gave a list of some 150 TCR beta chains associated with cytomegalovirus. The 87-base-pair reads could not distinguish some IMGT-functional V segments, including TRBV6-2 and TRBV6-3, so those segments were excluded. Because HLA typing was missing for some donors at each locus, association tests included only the typed subset. In a later analysis, most CMV-associated TCR beta chains were found to appear HLA-restricted, with HLA associations seemingly driven largely by CMV exposure. Compared with equally common non-associated chains, HLA-associated TCR beta chains in a later analysis were more clonally expanded and had lower generation probabilities. In a later analysis, 16,951 TCR beta sequences were associated with specific HLA alleles at a false discovery rate of 0.05. The authors suggested that the approach could potentially be extended to other disease states and immunological phenotypes. Because counts were too low, 15 to 20 rarely observed V segments, including chromosome 9 orphons, were excluded from the earlier analysis of roughly 580 of the donors. The classifier was reported to diagnose cytomegalovirus status with high specificity and sensitivity in both the original and validation cohorts. A later analysis found that TCR association rates varied across HLA loci, with DRB1 alleles showing the most associated TCRs and HLA-C alleles the fewest.

The CDR3 starts with the cysteine, ends with the phenylalanine, and has 15 residues. CDR3 DNA only is kept here, 45 bases in frame from base 1. CDR1 SGDLS and CDR2 YYNGEE were looked up in the germline V gene. The junction shows trimming of 3 bases on V and 1 base on J, plus 12 bases between the germline ends. The cohort comprised approximately 700 healthy bone marrow donors. At the time of sampling, every cohort member was nominally healthy, though immune exposures that went unrecorded were likely present. The donor tested CMV seronegative and was one of the 352 seronegative cohort members. Every donor gave a peripheral blood sample, and the peripheral blood mononuclear cells from that sample were used for TCR beta sequencing. Genomic DNA was extracted from the blood cell samples with the Qiagen DNeasy Blood Extraction Kit.

This clonotype was obtained from a male donor in good health and CMV-seronegative. This receptor chain uses TRBV9 and TRBJ2-3; TRBD2 might be the D gene, on 6 matching bases. The specimen sequenced was PBMCs. The CDR3 protein sequence reads: CASSAEGGGTDTQYF. The nucleotides read TGTGCCAGCAGCGCGGAAGGCGGGGGCACAGATACGCAGTATTTT.